This entry concerns a single T cell receptor (beta chain). Its antigen is not known. There are 15 residues in the CDR3. The V and J ends lost 0 bases and 3 bases, in that order; junction bases with no gene match: 5. Per germline, CDR1 SGHRS and CDR2 YFSETQ. The source of the sample is a study of T cells in Graves' hyperthyroidism and ophthalmopathy. Study outcomes and limitations: Most thyroid clonotypes that were expanded above 0.001 also turned up in blood.

A patient was excluded if there was uncontrolled infection, other autoimmune disease, pregnancy or lactation. Amplification yielded TCR beta CDR3 regions, with RNA transcripts as the source. HTBI primers drove first-round RT-PCR of the TCR CDR3. One entry per CDR3 protein results from TCRdb running MiXCR on the multiplex PCR reads. The data contain about 610,000 distinct CDR3 sequences, roughly 14% of them singletons. The chain uses TRBV5-1 and TRBJ2-7; 8 bases are a match to TRBD2. Sequenced: blood. This clonotype was obtained from a woman between 40 and 55 years old with Graves' ophthalmopathy. CDR3 sequence reads: CASSLASGLGYEQYF. The CDR3, as DNA: TGCGCCAGCAGCTTGGCCTCGGGACTAGGCTACGAGCAGTACTTC.